The text below deals with one T cell receptor (beta chain). The sample originates from a study of blood T cells in healthy people across ages. The CDR3 extends over 15 amino acids. The ends were cut back, 2 bases at V and 0 bases at J, with 8 bases in the middle. CDR1 and CDR2 from the germline V gene are SEHNR and FQNEAQ (reference sequence). PCR was performed a second time for roughly 6 to 12 cycles using a sample-barcoded 5' primer and a J-beta primer mix. Via MiXCR, TCRdb re-called the 5' RACE reads, giving one row per CDR3 protein. The sample lists roughly 1,100,000 distinct CDR3 sequences; almost 25% were seen once. These data are also associated with another study on T cells of mothers and their children. As reported in that work: The donors comprised six children and their three healthy Caucasian mothers. Sequencing revealed no T cell clones that were persistent and microchimeric.

The sequence was obtained from a girl aged 2 to 9 in good health. The sequencing input was blood. The chain has TRBV7-9 and TRBJ1-3; D not resolved. CDR3 sequence: CASSLSHRSGNTIYF. The CDR3 DNA is TGTGCCAGCAGCTTATCCCACCGCTCTGGAAACACCATATATTTT.